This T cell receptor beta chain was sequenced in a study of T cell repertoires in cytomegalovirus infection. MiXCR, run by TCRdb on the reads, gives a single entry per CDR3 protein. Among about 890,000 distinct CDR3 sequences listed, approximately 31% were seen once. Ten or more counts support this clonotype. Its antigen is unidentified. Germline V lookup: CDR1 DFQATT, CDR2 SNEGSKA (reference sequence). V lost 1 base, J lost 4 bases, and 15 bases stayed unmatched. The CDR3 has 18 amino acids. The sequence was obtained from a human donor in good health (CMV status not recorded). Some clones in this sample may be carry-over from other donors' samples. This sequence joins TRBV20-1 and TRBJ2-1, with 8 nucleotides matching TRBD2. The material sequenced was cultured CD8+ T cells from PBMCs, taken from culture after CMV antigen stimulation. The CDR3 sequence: CSARVVDAGGRLYNEQFF. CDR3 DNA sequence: TGCAGTGCTAGAGTGGTAGACGCGGGGGGACGGTTATACAATGAGCAGTTCTTC.